These T cell receptor beta chains were read from a single sample in a study of T cell responses to AZD1222 COVID-19 vaccine. Clones were sequenced by immunoSEQ multiplex PCR, and TCRdb holds only the in-frame ones, with some missing. The data show just under 150,000 clones, around 84% seen once. Sample: peripheral blood, taken 28 days after the second AZD1222 dose. The receptors derive from an adult who received the AZD1222 COVID-19 vaccine. Each CDR3 is given with its conserved first and last residue. Each record gives: D gene, V gene, clone size, J gene, CDR3 protein, CDR3 DNA. The D gene is left open where the match is weak. Some rows mark clone size as missing; the rest say once, few, many or name a class of expanded clone.

D gene: .
V gene: TRBV2
clone size: .
J gene: TRBJ1-1
CDR3 protein: CASRAEMNTEAFF
CDR3 DNA: TGTGCCAGCAGAGCGGAGATGAACACTGAAGCTTTCTTT

D gene: .
V gene: TRBV7-8
clone size: .
J gene: TRBJ2-3
CDR3 protein: CASSPAEVSTDTQYF
CDR3 DNA: TGTGCCAGCAGCCCCGCCGAAGTTAGCACAGATACGCAGTATTTT

D gene: TRBD1
V gene: TRBV5-1
clone size: .
J gene: TRBJ1-2
CDR3 protein: CASSLDTGDRYGYTF
CDR3 DNA: TGCGCCAGCAGCTTGGACACAGGGGATCGGTATGGCTACACCTTC

D gene: .
V gene: TRBV6-6
clone size: .
J gene: TRBJ1-3
CDR3 protein: CASSSGAGNTIYF
CDR3 DNA: TGTGCCAGCAGCTCAGGGGCTGGAAACACCATATATTTT

D gene: .
V gene: TRBV3-1/TRBV3-2
clone size: .
J gene: TRBJ1-3
CDR3 protein: CASSQGQVSGNTIYF
CDR3 DNA: TGTGCCAGCAGCCAAGGACAGGTCTCTGGAAACACCATATATTTT

D gene: .
V gene: TRBV3-1/TRBV3-2
clone size: .
J gene: TRBJ1-5
CDR3 protein: CASSHKGFGNQPQHF
CDR3 DNA: TGTGCCAGCAGCCACAAGGGATTCGGCAATCAGCCCCAGCATTTT

D gene: .
V gene: TRBV5-8
clone size: once
J gene: TRBJ1-2
CDR3 protein: CASSPDRNYGYTF
CDR3 DNA: TGTGCCAGCAGCCCTGACAGAAACTATGGCTACACCTTC

D gene: .
V gene: TRBV2
clone size: .
J gene: TRBJ1-2
CDR3 protein: CASRMDKQPKDGYTF
CDR3 DNA: TGTGCCAGCAGGATGGACAAACAACCGAAAGATGGCTACACCTTC

D gene: TRBD1
V gene: TRBV19
clone size: .
J gene: TRBJ1-2
CDR3 protein: CASARTGSYGYTF
CDR3 DNA: TGTGCCAGCGCCCGGACAGGATCCTATGGCTACACCTTC

D gene: TRBD1
V gene: TRBV28
clone size: .
J gene: TRBJ1-3
CDR3 protein: CASSLGQGNTIYF
CDR3 DNA: TGTGCCAGCAGTTTAGGACAGGGTAACACCATATATTTT

D gene: .
V gene: TRBV7-2
clone size: .
J gene: TRBJ1-1
CDR3 protein: CASSFRRGTDTEAFF
CDR3 DNA: TGTGCCAGCAGCTTCCGCAGGGGCACGGACACTGAAGCTTTCTTT

D gene: .
V gene: TRBV5-1
clone size: .
J gene: TRBJ2-2
CDR3 protein: CASKSNSNTGELFF
CDR3 DNA: TGCGCCAGCAAGAGCAACTCGAACACCGGGGAGCTGTTTTTT

D gene: .
V gene: TRBV29-1
clone size: .
J gene: TRBJ2-7
CDR3 protein: CSVIGANEQYF
CDR3 DNA: TGCAGCGTTATAGGAGCAAACGAGCAGTACTTC

D gene: TRBD2
V gene: TRBV20-1
clone size: .
J gene: TRBJ2-7
CDR3 protein: CSASEVAGAYEQYF
CDR3 DNA: TGCAGTGCTAGTGAAGTAGCGGGAGCCTACGAGCAGTACTTC

D gene: .
V gene: TRBV18
clone size: .
J gene: TRBJ2-2
CDR3 protein: CASSPSRGDTGELFF
CDR3 DNA: TGTGCCAGCTCCCCCTCTAGGGGAGACACCGGGGAGCTGTTTTTT

D gene: .
V gene: TRBV3-1/TRBV3-2
clone size: .
J gene: TRBJ2-1
CDR3 protein: CASSQDQGSGVRDEQFF
CDR3 DNA: TGTGCCAGCAGCCAAGATCAGGGAAGTGGGGTGCGAGATGAGCAGTTCTTC

D gene: .
V gene: TRBV21-1
clone size: .
J gene: TRBJ1-6
CDR3 protein: CASSKRAGELMNSPLHF
CDR3 DNA: TGTGCCAGCAGCAAACGGGCAGGGGAATTGATGAATTCACCCCTCCACTTT

D gene: .
V gene: TRBV7-2
clone size: .
J gene: TRBJ2-2
CDR3 protein: CASSLLDRTAGELFF
CDR3 DNA: TGTGCCAGCAGCCTGCTGGACCGGACAGCCGGGGAGCTGTTTTTT

D gene: TRBD1
V gene: TRBV10-1
clone size: once
J gene: TRBJ2-7
CDR3 protein: CASRRAGGYEQYF
CDR3 DNA: TGCGCCAGTCGACGGGCAGGGGGCTACGAGCAGTACTTC

D gene: .
V gene: TRBV6-1
clone size: .
J gene: TRBJ1-2
CDR3 protein: CASSTTANYGYTF
CDR3 DNA: TGTGCCAGCAGTACGACAGCTAACTATGGCTACACCTTC

D gene: .
V gene: TRBV3-1/TRBV3-2
clone size: few
J gene: TRBJ1-5
CDR3 protein: CASSQFRDQPQHF
CDR3 DNA: TGTGCCAGCAGCCAATTCAGGGATCAGCCCCAGCATTTT

D gene: TRBD2
V gene: TRBV11-2
clone size: .
J gene: TRBJ2-1
CDR3 protein: CASSLLAGTYNEQFF
CDR3 DNA: TGTGCCAGCAGCTTATTAGCGGGCACTTACAATGAGCAGTTCTTC

D gene: TRBD1
V gene: TRBV6-5
clone size: few
J gene: TRBJ2-2
CDR3 protein: CASSRTGGTGELFF
CDR3 DNA: TGTGCCAGCAGTCGGACAGGGGGCACCGGGGAGCTGTTTTTT

D gene: TRBD1
V gene: TRBV5-1
clone size: .
J gene: TRBJ2-7
CDR3 protein: CASSIGQGTYEQYF
CDR3 DNA: TGCGCCAGCAGCATAGGACAGGGTACCTACGAGCAGTACTTC

D gene: TRBD1
V gene: TRBV30
clone size: once
J gene: TRBJ1-2
CDR3 protein: CAWSVLGRGRGGYTF
CDR3 DNA: TGTGCCTGGAGTGTATTGGGCAGGGGGCGGGGTGGCTACACCTTC

D gene: TRBD1
V gene: TRBV9
clone size: .
J gene: TRBJ1-1
CDR3 protein: CASSVAGQRNTEAFF
CDR3 DNA: TGTGCCAGCAGCGTTGCGGGACAGAGAAACACTGAAGCTTTCTTT

D gene: .
V gene: TRBV4-2
clone size: .
J gene: TRBJ1-1
CDR3 protein: CASSRLVRTEAFF
CDR3 DNA: TGTGCCAGCAGCCGACTAGTACGGACTGAAGCTTTCTTT

D gene: TRBD1
V gene: TRBV2
clone size: .
J gene: TRBJ2-2
CDR3 protein: CASILGQGTGELFF
CDR3 DNA: TGTGCCAGCATCCTTGGACAGGGGACCGGGGAGCTGTTTTTT

D gene: TRBD1
V gene: TRBV7-9
clone size: .
J gene: TRBJ2-5
CDR3 protein: CASSTSGTGHQETQYF
CDR3 DNA: TGTGCCAGCAGCACCTCCGGGACAGGGCACCAAGAGACCCAGTACTTC